The 3 T cell receptor beta chains given below trace back to one sample, sequenced in a study of T cell responses to AZD1222 COVID-19 vaccine. Profiling relied on immunoSEQ multiplex PCR, and the TCRdb table lists in-frame clones only, not all of them. In the table there are 90,000 to 130,000 clones, around 80% of which are singletons. This material consisted of peripheral blood, taken on day 0 of AZD1222 vaccination. Receptors were obtained from an adult in good health.

The genes are TRBV24-1 and TRBJ2-6, with D maybe TRBD1 (6 bases). This CDR3 is 19 amino acids long. Germline CDR1 and CDR2: KGHDR and SFDVKD. Trimming stripped 5 bases from V and 0 bases from J, with 19 bases between. The CDR3 DNA is TGTGCCACCAGTGCCCAGGGGAAATTCGGACCCTCTGGGGCCAACGTCCTGACTTTC. As protein: CATSAQGKFGPSGANVLTF.

The chain joins TRBV27 to TRBJ1-5, with 8 bases that match TRBD1. The CDR3 consists of 17 residues. Germline V lookup: CDR1 MNHEY, CDR2 SMNVEV (reference sequence). The trim removed 2 bases at V and 0 bases at J, leaving 6 bases unmatched. The CDR3, as DNA: TGTGCCAGCAGTTTAGAGGACAGGGCTTATAGCAATCAGCCCCAGCATTTT. It codes for CASSLEDRAYSNQPQHF.

The chain carries TRBV3-1 (or the pseudogene TRBV3-2) and TRBJ2-2; 14 positions match TRBD2. CDR3 length: 19 amino acids. CDR1 is LGHDT, CDR2 YNNKEL, per germline (reference sequence). The ends lost 2 bases at V and 1 base at J; junction bases unmatched: 6. This CDR3 reads CASSQQRGLAGENTGELFF. CDR3 sequence (DNA): TGTGCCAGCAGCCAACAAAGGGGACTAGCGGGGGAGAACACCGGGGAGCTGTTTTTT.